A single sample gave rise to the 3 T cell receptor beta chains below, sequenced in a study of blood T cells in healthy people across ages. Together with a sample-barcoded 5' primer, a J-beta primer mix was included in a second PCR lasting about 6 to 11 cycles. TCRdb ran MiXCR on the 5' RACE reads and lists one entry per CDR3 protein. The sample consists of 500,000 to 700,000 distinct CDR3 sequences, about 30% of them appearing once. The specimen was blood. The receptors shown here come from a woman of 80 years or more in good health.

The sample holds many counts of this clonotype. V usage is TRBV28 and J usage is TRBJ2-1; 12 nucleotides match TRBD2. CDR1 and CDR2 (germline): MDHEN, SYDVKM. The V and J ends lost 7 bases and 0 bases, in that order; junction bases with no gene match: 13. CDR3 length: 19 amino acids. CDR3 in DNA: TGTGCCAGCACCCTACTAGCGGGGGGCGCCCCGAGCTCCTACAATGAGCAGTTCTTC. It yields the protein CASTLLAGGAPSSYNEQFF.

The CDR3 DNA reads TGTGCCAGCAGTTTGACGGTAGGAAACACCATATATTTT. Translating gives CASSLTVGNTIYF. The chain uses TRBV12-3 or TRBV12-4 and TRBJ1-3; D uncertain. The CDR3 has 13 residues. Trimming took 3 bases from V and 4 from J, leaving 7 bases between them.

A word on this clonotype: One end of the junction does not line up with germline, which may come from a read error. The genes are TRBV12-3 or TRBV12-4 and TRBJ1-1; 10 nucleotides agree with TRBD1. This CDR3 contains 16 residues. The CDR3 nucleotides read TGTGCCGGCAGTTTCAGGACAGGGGGGATGAACACTGAAGCTTTCTTT. It specifies CAGSFRTGGMNTEAFF.